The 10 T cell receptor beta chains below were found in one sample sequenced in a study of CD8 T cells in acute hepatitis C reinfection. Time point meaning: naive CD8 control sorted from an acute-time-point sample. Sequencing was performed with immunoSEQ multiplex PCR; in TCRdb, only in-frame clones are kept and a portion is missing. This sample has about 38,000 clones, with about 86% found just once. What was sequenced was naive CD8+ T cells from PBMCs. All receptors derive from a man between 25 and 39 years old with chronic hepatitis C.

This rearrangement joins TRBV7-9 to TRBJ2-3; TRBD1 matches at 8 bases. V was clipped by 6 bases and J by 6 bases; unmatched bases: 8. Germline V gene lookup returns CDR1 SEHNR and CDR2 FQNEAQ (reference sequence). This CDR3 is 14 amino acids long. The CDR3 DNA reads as TGTGCCAGCAGTTCGGACAGGGATTTGGATACGCAGTATTTT. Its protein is CASSSDRDLDTQYF.

CDR3 sequence: CASSPTSGGAVETQYF. In DNA, the CDR3 is TGTGCCAGCAGCCCTACTAGCGGGGGGGCGGTAGAGACCCAGTACTTC. The genes are TRBV5-6 and TRBJ2-5, with TRBD2 identical over 13 bases. Germline CDR1 is SGHDT and CDR2 is YYEEEE. V was pared by 4 bases and J by 4 bases, with 7 bases of the junction left unmatched. CDR3 size: 16 residues.

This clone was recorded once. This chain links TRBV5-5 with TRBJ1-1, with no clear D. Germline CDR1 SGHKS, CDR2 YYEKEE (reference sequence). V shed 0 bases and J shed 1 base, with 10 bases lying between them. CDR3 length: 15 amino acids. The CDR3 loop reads CASSLGVWGNTEAFF. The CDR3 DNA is TGTGCCAGCAGCTTGGGCGTCTGGGGGAACACTGAAGCTTTCTTT.

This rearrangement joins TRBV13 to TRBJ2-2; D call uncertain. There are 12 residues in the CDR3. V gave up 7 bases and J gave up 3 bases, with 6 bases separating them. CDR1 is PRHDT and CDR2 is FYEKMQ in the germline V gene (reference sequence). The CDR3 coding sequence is TGTGCCAGCAATAGCTACACCGGGGAGCTGTTTTTT. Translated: CASNSYTGELFF.

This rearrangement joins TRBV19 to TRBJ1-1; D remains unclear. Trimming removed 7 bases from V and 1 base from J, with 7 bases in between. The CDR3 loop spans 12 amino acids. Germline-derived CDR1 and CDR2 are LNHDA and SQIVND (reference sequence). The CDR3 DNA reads TGTGCCAGTAACCCCGGGAACACTGAAGCTTTCTTT. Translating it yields CASNPGNTEAFF.

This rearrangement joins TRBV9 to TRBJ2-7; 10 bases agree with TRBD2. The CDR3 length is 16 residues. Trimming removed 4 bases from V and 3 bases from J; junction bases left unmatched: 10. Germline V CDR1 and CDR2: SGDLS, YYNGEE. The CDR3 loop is CASSSPGLAENYEQYF. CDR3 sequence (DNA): TGTGCCAGCAGCTCCCCAGGACTAGCGGAGAACTACGAGCAGTACTTC.

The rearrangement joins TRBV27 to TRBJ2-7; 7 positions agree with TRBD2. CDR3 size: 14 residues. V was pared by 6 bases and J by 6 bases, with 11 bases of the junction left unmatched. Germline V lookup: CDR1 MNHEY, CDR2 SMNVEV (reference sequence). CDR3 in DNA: TGTGCCAGCAGATCCGGGACTATACAGCCCGAGCAGTACTTC. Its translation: CASRSGTIQPEQYF.

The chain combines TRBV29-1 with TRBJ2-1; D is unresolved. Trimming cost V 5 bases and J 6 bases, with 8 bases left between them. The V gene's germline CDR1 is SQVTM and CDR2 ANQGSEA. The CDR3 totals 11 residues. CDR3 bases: TGCAGCGTTCGAAGGGTCAATGAGCAGTTCTTC. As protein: CSVRRVNEQFF.

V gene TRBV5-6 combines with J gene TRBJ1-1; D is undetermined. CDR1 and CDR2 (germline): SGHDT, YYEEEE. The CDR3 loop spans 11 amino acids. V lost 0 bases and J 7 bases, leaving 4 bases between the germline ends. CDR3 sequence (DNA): TGTGCCAGCAGCTTGGGGGGTGAAGCTTTCTTT. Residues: CASSLGGEAFF.

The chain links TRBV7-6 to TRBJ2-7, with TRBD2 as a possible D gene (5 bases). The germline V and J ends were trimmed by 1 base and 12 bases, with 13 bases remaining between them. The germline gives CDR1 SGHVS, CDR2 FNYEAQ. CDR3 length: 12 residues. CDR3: CASSLEGAEVYF. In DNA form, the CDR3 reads TGTGCCAGCAGCTTAGAGGGAGCAGAAGTGTACTTC. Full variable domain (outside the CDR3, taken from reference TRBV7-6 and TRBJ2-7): GAGVSQSPRYKVTKRGQDVALRCDPISGHVSLYWYRQALGQGPEFLTYFNYEAQQDKSGLPNDRFSAERPEGSISTLTIQRTEQRDSAMYRCASSLEGAEVYFGPGTRLTVT.